This entry features one T cell receptor (beta chain) sequence. This sample was taken from a study of blood T cell repertoires in COVID-19. Sequencing was performed with immunoSEQ multiplex PCR; in TCRdb, only in-frame clones are kept and a portion is missing. This table has tens of thousands of clones, over 70% appearing once. The TCR was taken from a woman in her 70s with acute or convalescent COVID-19. The specimen was peripheral blood.

This CDR3 is CASSQVEDDEAFF. The CDR3 nucleotides read TGCGCCAGCAGCCAAGTGGAGGATGACGAAGCTTTCTTT. This chain uses TRBV4-1 with TRBJ1-1; D is uncertain. Germline values: CDR1 MGHRA, CDR2 YSYEKL. V was cut by 1 base and J by 8 bases, with 11 bases left in between. The CDR3 covers 13 residues.